Listed below are T cell receptor beta chains from one sample, sequenced in a study of shared clonotypes between healthy human individuals. Using immunoSEQ multiplex PCR, the repertoire was profiled, and TCRdb retains in-frame clones only, with some absent. This repertoire shows some 530,000 clones, about 72% found once; its top ten account for around 12%. The sample was PBMCs. These receptors originate from a woman aged 40 to 50 in good health. Some clones in this sample may be carry-over from other donors' samples. The CDR3 runs from the conserved cysteine through the conserved F or W. The D gene is left open where the match is weak. Clone sizes are given selectively: once, few, many, or a class where the clone is expanded.

d_gene	abundance	v_gene	j_gene	CDR3aa	CDR3nt
NA	NA	TRBV9	TRBJ2-5	CASSVSTSTGQETQYF	TGTGCCAGCAGCGTATCGACCTCGACCGGCCAAGAGACCCAGTACTTC
TRBD1	NA	TRBV18	TRBJ2-5	CASSRGQGMWETQYF	TGTGCCAGCTCACGTGGACAGGGGATGTGGGAGACCCAGTACTTC
NA	few	TRBV29-1	TRBJ1-3	CSAGDRRPGNTIYF	TGCAGCGCTGGGGACCGGAGGCCTGGAAACACCATATATTTT
TRBD2	NA	TRBV30	TRBJ2-7	CAWSAPTSGNYEQYF	TGTGCCTGGAGCGCCCCAACTAGCGGGAATTACGAGCAGTACTTC
TRBD2	NA	TRBV29-1	TRBJ2-7	CSVATSGNNEQYF	TGCAGCGTTGCGACTAGCGGGAACAACGAGCAGTACTTC
NA	NA	TRBV5-1	TRBJ2-3	CASSLSDGSTDTQYF	TGCGCCAGCAGCTTGAGTGACGGGAGCACAGATACGCAGTATTTT
TRBD1	NA	TRBV28	TRBJ2-7	CASTLTGGGYEQYF	TGTGCCAGCACCCTTACAGGGGGCGGGTACGAGCAGTACTTC
NA	NA	TRBV5-1	TRBJ2-7	CASSLDVPPYEQYF	TGCGCCAGCAGCTTGGATGTCCCGCCCTACGAGCAGTACTTC
NA	NA	TRBV6-5	TRBJ2-2	CASTRLQNTGELFF	TGTGCCAGCACCCGGTTGCAAAACACCGGGGAGCTGTTTTTT
NA	NA	TRBV5-1	TRBJ1-2	CASSLAVVSTQNYGYTF	TGCGCCAGCAGCTTGGCCGTGGTTAGTACACAGAACTATGGCTACACCTTC
TRBD2	NA	TRBV11-2	TRBJ2-7	CASSPGLAGTYEQYF	TGTGCCAGCAGCCCCGGACTAGCGGGGACCTACGAGCAGTACTTC
NA	NA	TRBV6-1	TRBJ1-2	CASSDQGWQRGYTF	TGTGCCAGCAGTGATCAGGGGTGGCAAAGGGGCTACACCTTC
TRBD1	NA	TRBV28	TRBJ2-3	CASSYGYRGQDTQYF	TGTGCCAGCAGCTATGGATACAGGGGACAAGATACGCAGTATTTT
TRBD2	NA	TRBV5-1	TRBJ2-7	CASSTGGGSYEQYF	TGCGCCAGCAGTACGGGAGGGGGCTCCTACGAGCAGTACTTC
NA	NA	TRBV5-1	TRBJ2-5	CASSLGVETQYF	TGCGCCAGCAGCCTGGGGGTAGAGACCCAGTACTTC
TRBD2	few	TRBV27	TRBJ2-1	CASSLLSRGAGANEQFF	TGTGCCAGCAGTCTGTTATCCCGCGGGGCGGGAGCCAATGAGCAGTTCTTC
NA	NA	TRBV30	TRBJ1-1	CAWRGSVTVAFF	TGTGCCTGGAGAGGCTCGGTGACAGTAGCTTTCTTT
NA	NA	TRBV28	TRBJ1-5	CASSRGASRQPQHF	TGTGCCAGCAGCCGAGGGGCCTCAAGGCAGCCCCAGCATTTT
NA	NA	TRBV13	TRBJ2-1	CASSSSPGEQFF	TGTGCCAGCAGCTCTAGTCCGGGGGAGCAGTTCTTC
TRBD1	few	TRBV18	TRBJ1-1	CASSNSGDSEAFF	TGTGCCAGCTCCAACAGCGGGGACAGCGAAGCTTTCTTT
TRBD2	NA	TRBV5-1	TRBJ2-5	CASRGLAGGGQETQYF	TGCGCCAGCAGAGGACTAGCGGGAGGGGGACAAGAGACCCAGTACTTC
TRBD1	NA	TRBV7-9	TRBJ2-4	CASSFYRGLSKNIQYF	TGTGCCAGCAGCTTTTACAGGGGGTTATCCAAAAACATTCAGTACTTC